The sample holds a few counts of the clone carrying this T cell receptor (beta chain). The data derive from a study of sequential checkpoint blockade in melanoma. Across the study: Arm A got nivolumab then ipilimumab; arm B the reverse, 1:1. Both treatment sequences were followed by maintenance nivolumab.

There are 15 residues in the CDR3. V shed 3 bases and J 1 base; nucleotides not matched to a gene: 6. Germline CDR1 is KGHSH and CDR2 is LQKENI. Repertoires were generated with immunoSEQ multiplex PCR, while TCRdb's copy carries only in-frame clones and drops some. There are more than 20,000 clones in the sample; around 80% occur only once, and more than 9% lies in the top ten. The treatment here: randomized to nivolumab then ipilimumab (arm A) or the reverse (arm B). Live CD3+CD8+ CD19− CD56− cells were sorted from PBMCs. The source of this sequence is a human donor with melanoma. The input for sequencing was CD8+ T cells sorted from blood (inferred from file names), taken from a patient given nivolumab and ipilimumab in sequence. The chain has TRBV18 and TRBJ2-7, with 7 positions matching TRBD1. CDR3 sequence reads: CASSPDTGASYEQYF. CDR3 DNA sequence: TGTGCCAGCTCACCGGATACAGGGGCGTCCTACGAGCAGTACTTC.